This T cell receptor beta chain was documented in a study of shared clonotypes between healthy human individuals. Notes on the study in general: The authors sampled blood alone, and tissue repertoires likely differ. Naive CD4 clonotypes overlapped across a few donors at approximately 4.5%.

Germline CDR1 reads SGHRS; CDR2 reads YFSETQ. V lost 0 bases, J lost 6 bases, and 5 bases stayed unmatched. The CDR3 loop spans 14 amino acids. Naive CD45RA+ and memory CD45RA-negative subsets were split from CD4+ cells. At the deep level, the assay was run. Some clones are missing from TCRdb's copy, which holds only in-frame ones; the method was immunoSEQ multiplex PCR. The table shows more than 2 million clones, with 95% occurring only once. A note on this clone: As yet, its antigen is unknown.

This TCR was recovered from a man between 18 and 35 years old in good health. The chain employs TRBV5-1 and TRBJ2-7; 8 nucleotides align to TRBD2. The specimen was naive CD4+ T cells sorted from blood. Indicated subset: CD45RA+ positively selected. The DNA of the CDR3 is TGCGCCAGCAGCTTGGGGGGACTAGGGCGCGAGCAGTACTTC. Translated: CASSLGGLGREQYF.